The 8 T cell receptor beta chains presented below share a single source sample, sequenced in a study of molecular identifiers for immune sequencing clone quantification. TCRdb reprocessed the PCR reads with MiXCR, giving one entry per CDR3 protein. The sample lists about 320,000 distinct CDR3 sequences; over 20% were seen once. The sequenced material came from naive CD8+ T cells from blood, with Jurkat cell RNA spiked in. Noted subset: FACS-sorted CD8+CD4-CCR7+CD45RA+ naive T cells. The receptors were gathered from a human donor in good health. Some libraries in this study had Jurkat cell RNA spiked in.

The table lists this clonotype with a few counts. The chain employs TRBV12-3 or TRBV12-4 and TRBJ2-3, with D unresolved. The V gene lost 5 bases and the J gene lost 4 bases, with 10 bases spanning the gap. This CDR3 has 13 residues. The CDR3 region has the DNA TGTGCCAGCAGTCCTTCAGAAGCAGATACGCAGTATTTT. This sequence encodes CASSPSEADTQYF.

Note on this clonotype: This may come from a read error, since a much larger clone is one base off. The gene calls are TRBV7-8 and TRBJ1-1; unclear D gene. CDR3 length equals 14 residues. CDR1 is SGHVS and CDR2 is FQNEAQ in the germline V gene. The CDR3 loop is CASSLGFLSTETFF. In nucleotides, the CDR3 is TGTGCCAGCAGCTTAGGATTTCTGAGCACTGAAACTTTCTTT.

In its sample, this clonotype was seen many times. This chain joins TRBV7-9 and TRBJ2-4; 7 bases are shared with TRBD1. The CDR3 has 15 amino acids. From germline, CDR1 is SEHNR and CDR2 FQNEAQ (reference sequence). With V trimmed by 5 bases and J by 4 bases, 8 bases remained unmatched. The CDR3 protein is CASSLTGTVKNIQYF. In DNA, the CDR3 is TGTGCCAGCAGCCTAACCGGGACAGTGAAAAACATTCAGTACTTC.

This clonotype was found many times. This rearrangement joins TRBV2 to TRBJ2-7; 11 bases are a match to TRBD1. V lost 6 bases, J lost 6 bases, and 1 base stayed unmatched. The CDR3 runs 12 residues. Germline V gives CDR1 SNHLY, CDR2 FYNNEI. The CDR3 DNA is TGTGCCAGCAGGGACAGGGGGCGCGAGCAGTACTTC. The encoded protein is CASRDRGREQYF.

In this sample, this clonotype turned up many times. V is TRBV12-3 or TRBV12-4 and J is TRBJ2-7, with D perhaps TRBD1 (7 bases). The V end was cut by 3 bases, the J end by 3 bases, with 15 bases between. The CDR3 is 15 amino acids. In nucleotides, the CDR3 is TGTGCCAGCAGTTTTGGGGCAGGGGGGAACTACGAGCAGTACTTC. Translated, it gives CASSFGAGGNYEQYF.

This sequence joins TRBV28 and TRBJ2-7; D is perhaps TRBD1 (5 bases). Germline V gene lookup returns CDR1 MDHEN and CDR2 SYDVKM. V was trimmed by 5 bases and J by 0 bases, leaving 11 bases between them. The length of the CDR3 is 14 residues. The CDR3 is CASSLRQPSYEQYF. The DNA of the CDR3 is TGTGCCAGCAGTCTTAGACAGCCCTCCTACGAGCAGTACTTC.

This clonotype was found many times. The chain recombines TRBV11-2 with TRBJ2-5; D is unclear. This CDR3 is built from 14 residues. V shed 1 base and J shed 0 bases, with 6 bases lying between them. Germline V gene sequence: CDR1 SGHAT, CDR2 FQNNGV. CDR3 bases: TGTGCCAGCAGCTTAGGGTACTACCAAGAGACCCAGTACTTC. Translated: CASSLGYYQETQYF.

Turning to this clonotype: With a much larger clone just one base away, this may be a read error. The rearrangement uses TRBV5-1 and TRBJ1-6; tentative D call: TRBD1 (5 bases). The germline V and J ends were trimmed by 7 bases and 6 bases, with 17 bases remaining between them. This CDR3 spans 15 amino acids. Looked up from germline, CDR1 is SGHRS and CDR2 is YFSETQ. CDR3 DNA sequence: TGCGCCAGCGGAACTACAGGCGCTAGTAATTCACCCCTCCACTTT. Its protein product is CASGTTGASNSPLHF.